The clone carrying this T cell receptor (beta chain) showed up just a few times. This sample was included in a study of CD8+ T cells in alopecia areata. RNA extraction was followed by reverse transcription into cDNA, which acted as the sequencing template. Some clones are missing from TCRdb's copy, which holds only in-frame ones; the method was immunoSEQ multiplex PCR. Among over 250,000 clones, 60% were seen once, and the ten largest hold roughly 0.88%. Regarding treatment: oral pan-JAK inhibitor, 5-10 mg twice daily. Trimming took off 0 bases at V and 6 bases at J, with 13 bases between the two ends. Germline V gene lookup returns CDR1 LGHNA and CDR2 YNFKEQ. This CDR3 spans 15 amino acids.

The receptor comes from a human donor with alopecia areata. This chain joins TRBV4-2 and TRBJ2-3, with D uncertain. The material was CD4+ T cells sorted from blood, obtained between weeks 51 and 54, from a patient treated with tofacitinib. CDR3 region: CASSQDQGRADTQYF. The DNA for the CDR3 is TGTGCCAGCAGCCAAGATCAAGGAAGGGCCGATACGCAGTATTTT.